A selection of T cell receptor beta chains follows, all from one sample in a study of shared clonotypes between healthy human individuals. Using immunoSEQ multiplex PCR, the repertoire was profiled, and TCRdb retains in-frame clones only, with some absent. The sample shows 2 million to 3 million clones, roughly 93% of them seen only once. Material: naive CD4+ T cells from PBMCs. These receptors all come from a man aged 18 to 35 in good health. Some clones in this sample may be carry-over from other donors' samples. Both conserved end residues are part of each CDR3. Fields, in order: clone size, V gene, CDR3 protein. The size entry is marked missing in some rows and otherwise reads once, few, many or a size class.

abundance: .; v_gene: TRBV28; CDR3aa: CASSRTAGYNEQFF
abundance: few; v_gene: TRBV25-1; CDR3aa: CASSDTRGDSNQPQHF
abundance: .; v_gene: TRBV20-1; CDR3aa: CSAGEQYF
abundance: .; v_gene: TRBV5-5; CDR3aa: CASSVVGGGAFF
abundance: .; v_gene: TRBV28; CDR3aa: CASNPVGGSINNEQFF
abundance: once; v_gene: TRBV29-1; CDR3aa: CSATGTGSTYEQYF
abundance: .; v_gene: TRBV28; CDR3aa: CASSLSQGNYGYTF
abundance: few; v_gene: TRBV20-1; CDR3aa: CSATQRPEAFF
abundance: .; v_gene: TRBV6-6; CDR3aa: CASSYSRDIQYF
abundance: .; v_gene: TRBV30; CDR3aa: CAWSQETSGNTIYF
abundance: .; v_gene: TRBV7-2; CDR3aa: CASSAYTSPATQYF
abundance: .; v_gene: TRBV19; CDR3aa: CASSTGAVQETQYF
abundance: .; v_gene: TRBV9; CDR3aa: CASSGTGASYEQYF
abundance: few; v_gene: TRBV7-7; CDR3aa: CASSLAPDTEAFF
abundance: .; v_gene: TRBV7-9; CDR3aa: CASSGGVAGPLLGDTQYF
abundance: .; v_gene: TRBV6-5; CDR3aa: CASSYSPRPENNEQFF
abundance: .; v_gene: TRBV9; CDR3aa: CASSVAFF
abundance: once; v_gene: TRBV7-2; CDR3aa: CASSARTSGFYNEQFF
abundance: .; v_gene: TRBV27; CDR3aa: CASSRDRGGTEAFF
abundance: few; v_gene: TRBV19; CDR3aa: CASSIGTVSGTEAFF
abundance: .; v_gene: TRBV11-2; CDR3aa: CASSSPAGTTYEQYF
abundance: .; v_gene: TRBV11-1; CDR3aa: CASSLLFNEQFF
abundance: once; v_gene: TRBV28; CDR3aa: CASSSQGRGYNDEQFF
abundance: .; v_gene: TRBV2; CDR3aa: CGEGPTDTQYF
abundance: .; v_gene: TRBV28; CDR3aa: CASTVSQAEAFF
abundance: .; v_gene: TRBV18; CDR3aa: CASSPDRTDTQYF
abundance: .; v_gene: TRBV5-6; CDR3aa: CASSLVQNRWENTIYF
abundance: .; v_gene: TRBV9; CDR3aa: CASSPGQGALQPQHF
abundance: .; v_gene: TRBV19; CDR3aa: CASSISFSGIIVQNIQYF
abundance: few; v_gene: TRBV30; CDR3aa: CAWSVQRGRNTEAFF
abundance: .; v_gene: TRBV5-1; CDR3aa: CASSDPSGSNEQFF
abundance: .; v_gene: TRBV11-2; CDR3aa: CASSLPGRSSGNTIYF
abundance: .; v_gene: TRBV29-1; CDR3aa: CSVPSGGPQSYEQYF
abundance: .; v_gene: TRBV7-8; CDR3aa: CASTPIWGAGEQYF
abundance: .; v_gene: TRBV5-1; CDR3aa: CASSSQTGNTEAFF